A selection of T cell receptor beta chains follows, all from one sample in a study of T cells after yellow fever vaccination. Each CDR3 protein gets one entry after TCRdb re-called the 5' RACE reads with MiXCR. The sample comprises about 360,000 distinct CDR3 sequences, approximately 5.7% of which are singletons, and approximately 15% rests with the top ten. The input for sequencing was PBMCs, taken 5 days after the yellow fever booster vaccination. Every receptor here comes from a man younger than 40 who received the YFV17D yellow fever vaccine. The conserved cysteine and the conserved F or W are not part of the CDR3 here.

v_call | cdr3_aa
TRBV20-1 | SPRFRSYEQY
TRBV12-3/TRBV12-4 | ASSKSGTGDHEQY
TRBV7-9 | ASSPGLAGEGYTQY
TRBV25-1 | ASSGDRDNEQF
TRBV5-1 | ASSLILAGNEQF
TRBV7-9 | ASSPTRQGETQY
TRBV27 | ASSLPGTSDEQF
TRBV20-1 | SARKDPNTEAF
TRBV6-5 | ASSYGQNQPQH
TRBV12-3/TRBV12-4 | ASRRTGSGNTIY
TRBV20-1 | SARRPSAVYEQY
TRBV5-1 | ASRTGAFYGYT
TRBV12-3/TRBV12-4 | ASSLGSRAEQY
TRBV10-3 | AISPGLVMPGELF
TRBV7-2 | ASSSMETQY
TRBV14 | ASSQASTTGEY
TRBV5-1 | ASSLWGDDQPQH
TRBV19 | ASSARRMETQY
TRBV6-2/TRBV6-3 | ASSYIRGRFSYEQY
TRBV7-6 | ASSSRTGREGPRSETQY
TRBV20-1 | SAIDPGYGNTIY
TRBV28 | ASSGSGGSSYNEQF
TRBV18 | ASSPPERNEQY
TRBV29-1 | SVVGTEAF
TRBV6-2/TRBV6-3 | ASSWTENSPLH
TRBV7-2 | ASSLSTGGTFEQF
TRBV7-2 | ASSLLTSGTTDTQY
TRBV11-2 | ASSSLGQGGVEKLF
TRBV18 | ASSSGGSASIYNEQF
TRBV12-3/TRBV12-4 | ATEMGNTEAF
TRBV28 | ASRPRSVYSNQPQH
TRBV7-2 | ASSLEAALYTDTQY
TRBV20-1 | SARATSGRVSYEQY
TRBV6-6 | ASSYVSSNEQF
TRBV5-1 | TSSLYGSSETQY
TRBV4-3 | ASSQESIPPDTTYEQY
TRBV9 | ASSVVVAQY
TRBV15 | ATSRDLTGFNTQY
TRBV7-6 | ASSSTQGIGGFYEQY
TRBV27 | ASSSTGQSLYNSPLH
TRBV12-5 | ASGLVGAPTEQF
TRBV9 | ASSAGTGHGYT
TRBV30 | AWFGGAGEGYT
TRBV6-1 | ASRLDTDSNQPQH
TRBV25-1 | ASNQGSPDTQY
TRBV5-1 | ASSLGSGGSETQY
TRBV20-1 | SAPGTEYGYT
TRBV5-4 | ASSLGGQGSETQY